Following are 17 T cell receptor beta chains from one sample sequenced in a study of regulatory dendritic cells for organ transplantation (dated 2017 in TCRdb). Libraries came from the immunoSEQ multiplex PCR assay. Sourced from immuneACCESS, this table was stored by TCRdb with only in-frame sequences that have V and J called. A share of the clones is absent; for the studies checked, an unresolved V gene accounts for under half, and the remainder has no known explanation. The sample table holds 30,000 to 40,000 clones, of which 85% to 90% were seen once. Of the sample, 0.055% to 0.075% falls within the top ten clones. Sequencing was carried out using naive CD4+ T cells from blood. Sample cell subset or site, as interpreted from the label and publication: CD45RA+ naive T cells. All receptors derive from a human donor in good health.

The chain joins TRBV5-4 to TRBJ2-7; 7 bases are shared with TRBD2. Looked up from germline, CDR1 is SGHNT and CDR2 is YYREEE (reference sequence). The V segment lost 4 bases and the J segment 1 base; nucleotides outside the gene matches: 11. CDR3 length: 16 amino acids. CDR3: CASSPRSSGASYEQYF. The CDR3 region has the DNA TGTGCCAGCAGCCCCCGGTCCAGCGGGGCTTCCTACGAGCAGTACTTC. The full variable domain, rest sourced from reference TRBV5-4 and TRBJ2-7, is ETGVTQSPTHLIKTRGQQVTLRCSSQSGHNTVSWYQQALGQGPQFIFQYYREEENGRGNFPPRFSGLQFPNYSSELNVNALELDDSALYLCASSPRSSGASYEQYFGPGTRLTVT.

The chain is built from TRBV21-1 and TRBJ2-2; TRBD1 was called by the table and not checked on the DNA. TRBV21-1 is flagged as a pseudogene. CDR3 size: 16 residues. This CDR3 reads CASSKGTGGFTGELFF. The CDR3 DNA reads TGTGCCAGCAGCAAAGGCACAGGGGGATTTACCGGGGAGCTGTTTTTT.

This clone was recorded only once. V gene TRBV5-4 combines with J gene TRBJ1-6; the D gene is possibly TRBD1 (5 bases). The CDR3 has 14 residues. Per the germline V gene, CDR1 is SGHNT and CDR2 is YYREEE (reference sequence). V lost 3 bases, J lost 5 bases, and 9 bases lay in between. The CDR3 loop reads CASSWGYDNSPLHF. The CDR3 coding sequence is TGTGCCAGCAGCTGGGGGTACGATAATTCACCCCTCCACTTT.

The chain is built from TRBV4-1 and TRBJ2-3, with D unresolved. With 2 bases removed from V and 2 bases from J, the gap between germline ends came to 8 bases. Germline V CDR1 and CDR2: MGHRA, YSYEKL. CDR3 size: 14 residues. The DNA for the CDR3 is TGCGCCAGCAGCCAATTTACTACCACAGATACGCAGTATTTT. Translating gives CASSQFTTTDTQYF.

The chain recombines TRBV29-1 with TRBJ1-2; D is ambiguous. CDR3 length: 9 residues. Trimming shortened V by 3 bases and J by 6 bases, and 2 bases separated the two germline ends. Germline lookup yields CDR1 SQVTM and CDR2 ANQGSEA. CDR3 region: CSVEDGYTF. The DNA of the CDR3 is TGCAGCGTTGAGGATGGCTACACCTTC. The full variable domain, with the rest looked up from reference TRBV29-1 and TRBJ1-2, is SAVISQKPSRDICQRGTSLTIQCQVDSQVTMMFWYRQQPGQSLTLIATANQGSEATYESGFVIDKFPISRPNLTFSTLTVSNMSPEDSSIYLCSVEDGYTFGSGTRLTVV.

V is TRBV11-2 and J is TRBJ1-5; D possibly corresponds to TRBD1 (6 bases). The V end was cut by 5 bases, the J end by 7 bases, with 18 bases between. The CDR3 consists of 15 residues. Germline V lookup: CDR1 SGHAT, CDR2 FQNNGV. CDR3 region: CASSPGAGPNQPQHF. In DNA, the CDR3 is TGTGCCAGCAGCCCAGGGGCGGGGCCCAACCAGCCCCAGCATTTT.

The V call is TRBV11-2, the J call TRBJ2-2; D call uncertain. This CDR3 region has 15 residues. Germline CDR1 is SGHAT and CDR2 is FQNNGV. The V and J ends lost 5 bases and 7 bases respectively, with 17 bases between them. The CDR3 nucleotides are TGTGCCAGCAGCGGCACCACGGTAGCAGGCGGGGAGCTGTTTTTT. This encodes CASSGTTVAGGELFF. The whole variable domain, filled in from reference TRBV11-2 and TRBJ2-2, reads EAGVAQSPRYKIIEKRQSVAFWCNPISGHATLYWYQQILGQGPKLLIQFQNNGVVDDSQLPKDRFSAERLKGVDSTLKIQPAKLEDSAVYLCASSGTTVAGGELFFGEGSRLTVL.

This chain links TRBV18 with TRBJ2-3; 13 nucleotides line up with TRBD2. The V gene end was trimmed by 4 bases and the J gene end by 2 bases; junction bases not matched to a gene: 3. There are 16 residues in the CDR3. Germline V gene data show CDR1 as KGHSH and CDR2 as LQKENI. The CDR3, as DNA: TGTGCCAGCTCACAAGGGACTAGCGGGGTCACAGATACGCAGTATTTT. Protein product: CASSQGTSGVTDTQYF.

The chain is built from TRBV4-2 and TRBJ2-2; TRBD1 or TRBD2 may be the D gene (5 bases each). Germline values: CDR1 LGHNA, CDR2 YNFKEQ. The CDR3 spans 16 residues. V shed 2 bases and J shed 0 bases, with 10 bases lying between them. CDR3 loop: CASSQNGGTNTGELFF. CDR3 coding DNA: TGTGCCAGCAGCCAAAATGGGGGAACGAACACCGGGGAGCTGTTTTTT.

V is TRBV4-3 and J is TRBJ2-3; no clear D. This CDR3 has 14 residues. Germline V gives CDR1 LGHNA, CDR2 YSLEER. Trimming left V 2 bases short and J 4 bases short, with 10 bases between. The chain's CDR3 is CASSQRVYADTQYF. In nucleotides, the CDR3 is TGCGCCAGCAGCCAACGTGTATACGCAGATACGCAGTATTTT.

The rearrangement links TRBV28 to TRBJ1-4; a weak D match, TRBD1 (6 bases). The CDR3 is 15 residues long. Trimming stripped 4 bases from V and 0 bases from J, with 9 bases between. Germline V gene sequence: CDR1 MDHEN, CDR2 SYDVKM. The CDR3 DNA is TGTGCCAGCAGTTATCAGGGGCCAACTAATGAAAAACTGTTTTTT. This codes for CASSYQGPTNEKLFF.

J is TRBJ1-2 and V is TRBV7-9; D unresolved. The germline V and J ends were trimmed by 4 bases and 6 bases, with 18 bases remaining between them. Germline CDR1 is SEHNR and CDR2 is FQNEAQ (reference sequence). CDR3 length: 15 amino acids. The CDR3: CASSSGSRRKDGYTF. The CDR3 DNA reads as TGTGCCAGCAGCTCCGGTAGTAGGAGGAAGGATGGCTACACCTTC.

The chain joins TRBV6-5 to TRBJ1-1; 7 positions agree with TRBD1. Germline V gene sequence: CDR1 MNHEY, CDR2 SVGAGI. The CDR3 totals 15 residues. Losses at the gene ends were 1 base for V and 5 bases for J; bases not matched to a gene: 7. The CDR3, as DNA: TGTGCCAGCAGTTACTTACAGGGGCGGGGAACTGAAGCTTTCTTT. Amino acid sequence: CASSYLQGRGTEAFF.

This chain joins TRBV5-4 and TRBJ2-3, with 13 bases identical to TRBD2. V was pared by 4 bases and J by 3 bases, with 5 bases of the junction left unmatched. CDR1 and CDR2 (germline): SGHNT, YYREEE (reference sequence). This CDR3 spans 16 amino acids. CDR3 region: CASSRPLAGGTDTQYF. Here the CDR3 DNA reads TGTGCCAGCAGCCGCCCACTAGCGGGGGGGACAGATACGCAGTATTTT.

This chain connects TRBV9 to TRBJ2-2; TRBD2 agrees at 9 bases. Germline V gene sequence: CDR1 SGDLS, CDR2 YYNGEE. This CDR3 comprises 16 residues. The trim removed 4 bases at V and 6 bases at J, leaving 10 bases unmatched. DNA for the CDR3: TGTGCCAGCAGCAAAAGCGGGGGGTTTAGCCCCGGGGAGCTGTTTTTT. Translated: CASSKSGGFSPGELFF.

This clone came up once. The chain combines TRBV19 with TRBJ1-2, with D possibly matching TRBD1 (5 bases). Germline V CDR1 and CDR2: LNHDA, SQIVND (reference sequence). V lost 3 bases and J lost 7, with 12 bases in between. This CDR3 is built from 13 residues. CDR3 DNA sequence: TGTGCCAGTAGTATGGGGCCAGGGCTTGGCTACACCTTC. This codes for CASSMGPGLGYTF.

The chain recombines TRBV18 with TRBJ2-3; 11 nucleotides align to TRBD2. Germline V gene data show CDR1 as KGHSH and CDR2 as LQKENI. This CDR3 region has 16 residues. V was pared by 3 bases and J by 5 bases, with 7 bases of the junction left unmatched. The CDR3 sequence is CASSPIAGGPEDTQYF. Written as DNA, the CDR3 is TGTGCCAGCTCACCCATAGCGGGAGGGCCGGAAGATACGCAGTATTTT.